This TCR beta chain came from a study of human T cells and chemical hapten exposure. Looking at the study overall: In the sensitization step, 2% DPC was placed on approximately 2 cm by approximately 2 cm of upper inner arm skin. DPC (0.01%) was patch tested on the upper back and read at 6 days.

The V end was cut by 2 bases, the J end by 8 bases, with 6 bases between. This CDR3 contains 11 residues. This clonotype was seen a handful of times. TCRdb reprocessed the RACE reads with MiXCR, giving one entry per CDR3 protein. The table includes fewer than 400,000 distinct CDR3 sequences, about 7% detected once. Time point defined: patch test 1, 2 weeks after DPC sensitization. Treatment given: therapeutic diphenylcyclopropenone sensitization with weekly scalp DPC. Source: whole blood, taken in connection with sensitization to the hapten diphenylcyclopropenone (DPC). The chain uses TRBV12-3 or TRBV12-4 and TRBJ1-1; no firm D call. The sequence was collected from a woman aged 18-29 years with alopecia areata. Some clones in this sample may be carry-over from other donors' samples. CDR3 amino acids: CASSLRQEAFF. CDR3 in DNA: TGTGCCAGCAGTTTAAGACAAGAAGCTTTCTTT.